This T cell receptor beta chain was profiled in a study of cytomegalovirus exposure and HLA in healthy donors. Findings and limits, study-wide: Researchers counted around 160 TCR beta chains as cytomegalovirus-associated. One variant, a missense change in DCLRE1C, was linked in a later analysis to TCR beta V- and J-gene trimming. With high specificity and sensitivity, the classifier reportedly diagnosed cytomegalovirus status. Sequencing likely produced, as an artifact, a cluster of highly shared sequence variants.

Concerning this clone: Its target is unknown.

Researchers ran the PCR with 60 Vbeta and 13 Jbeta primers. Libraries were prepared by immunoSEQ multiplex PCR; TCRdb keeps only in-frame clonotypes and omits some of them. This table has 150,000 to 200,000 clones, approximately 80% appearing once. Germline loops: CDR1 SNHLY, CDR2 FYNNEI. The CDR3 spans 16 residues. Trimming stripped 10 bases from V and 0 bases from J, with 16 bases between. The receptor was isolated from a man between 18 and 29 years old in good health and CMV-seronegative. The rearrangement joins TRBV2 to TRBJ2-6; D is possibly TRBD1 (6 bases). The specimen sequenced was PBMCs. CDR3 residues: CATRGDTDSGANVLTF. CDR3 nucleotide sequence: TGTGCCACTAGAGGGGACACAGACTCTGGGGCCAACGTCCTGACTTTC.